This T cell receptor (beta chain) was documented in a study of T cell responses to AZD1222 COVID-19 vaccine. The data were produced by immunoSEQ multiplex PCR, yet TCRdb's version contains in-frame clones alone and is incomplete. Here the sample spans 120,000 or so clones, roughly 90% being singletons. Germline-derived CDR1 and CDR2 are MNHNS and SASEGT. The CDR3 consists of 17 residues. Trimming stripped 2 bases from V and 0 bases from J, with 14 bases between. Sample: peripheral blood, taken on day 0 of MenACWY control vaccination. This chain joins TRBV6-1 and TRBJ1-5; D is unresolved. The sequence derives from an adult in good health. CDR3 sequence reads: CASSELDPTFSNQPQHF. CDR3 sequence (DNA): TGTGCCAGCAGTGAATTAGACCCGACCTTTAGCAATCAGCCCCAGCATTTT.